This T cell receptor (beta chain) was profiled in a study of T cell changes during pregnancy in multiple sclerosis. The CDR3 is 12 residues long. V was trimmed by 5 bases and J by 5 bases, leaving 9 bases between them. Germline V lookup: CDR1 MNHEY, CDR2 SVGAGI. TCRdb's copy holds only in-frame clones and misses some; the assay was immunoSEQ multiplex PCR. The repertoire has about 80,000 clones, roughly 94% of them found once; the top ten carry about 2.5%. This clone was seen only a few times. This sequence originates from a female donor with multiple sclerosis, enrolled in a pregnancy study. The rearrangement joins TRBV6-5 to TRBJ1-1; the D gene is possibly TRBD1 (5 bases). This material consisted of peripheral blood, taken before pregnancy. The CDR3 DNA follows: TGTGCCAGCAGTGCGTCAGGGACTGAAGCTTTCTTT. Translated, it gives CASSASGTEAFF.